Presented here are 11 T cell receptor beta chains from one specimen sequenced in a study of Ad26.COV2.S vaccination and SARS-CoV-2 variants. Treatment specified: some 20 received Ad26.COV2.S at low or high dose, single or two shots; roughly five received placebo; per-sample allocation not given. Day 63 following the first vaccine or placebo injection was when the samples were taken. Libraries were prepared by immunoSEQ multiplex PCR; TCRdb keeps only in-frame clonotypes and omits some of them. The data show 440,000 or so clones, about 90% seen once. Sequencing used peripheral blood, obtained in a trial of Ad26.COV2.S vaccine versus placebo. Receptors originate from a person between 18 and 59 years old who received the Ad26.COV2.S COVID-19 vaccine or a placebo.

This chain connects TRBV18 to TRBJ2-7, with a weak D call TRBD1 (6 bases). This CDR3 has 15 residues. V lost 3 bases, J lost 4 bases, and 16 bases lay in between. Germline V gene data show CDR1 as KGHSH and CDR2 as LQKENI. In DNA form, the CDR3 reads TGTGCCAGCTCACCCTTGAGGGACAATAGATACGAGCAGTACTTC. Amino acid sequence: CASSPLRDNRYEQYF.

V and J are TRBV7-2 and TRBJ1-1; possible D gene TRBD1, 5 bases. V gave up 6 bases and J gave up 4 bases, with 18 bases separating them. There are 15 residues in the CDR3. Per germline, CDR1 SGHTA and CDR2 FQGNSA. The CDR3 sequence: CASSRDSTTTTEAFF. CDR3 DNA: TGTGCCAGCAGTCGAGACAGTACTACGACCACTGAAGCTTTCTTT.

The rearrangement links TRBV24-1 to TRBJ2-5, with no clear D. From germline, CDR1 is KGHDR and CDR2 SFDVKD. This CDR3 has 15 residues. The V gene lost 1 base and the J gene lost 3 bases, with 11 bases spanning the gap. The CDR3 reads CATSDFLDGEETQYF. The CDR3 region has the DNA TGTGCCACCAGTGATTTTCTTGACGGCGAAGAGACCCAGTACTTC.

The rearrangement joins TRBV7-8 to TRBJ2-3, with D perhaps TRBD2 (6 bases). The germline V gene has CDR1 SGHVS and CDR2 FQNEAQ. The CDR3 length is 17 residues. V was cut by 5 bases and J by 0 bases, with 18 bases left in between. CDR3 in amino acids: CASSPRGASASTDTQYF. Here the CDR3 DNA reads TGTGCCAGCAGCCCTCGAGGGGCTAGCGCTAGCACAGATACGCAGTATTTT. The full variable domain, completed using reference TRBV7-8 and TRBJ2-3, is GAGVSQSPRYKVAKRGQDVALRCDPISGHVSLFWYQQALGQGPEFLTYFQNEAQLDKSGLPSDRFFAERPEGSVSTLKIQRTQQEDSAVYLCASSPRGASASTDTQYFGPGTRLTVL.

This chain connects TRBV5-5 to TRBJ2-7, with no clear D. This CDR3 region has 15 residues. CDR1 is SGHKS, CDR2 YYEKEE, per germline (reference sequence). Trimming stripped 2 bases from V and 2 bases from J, with 14 bases between. The CDR3: CASSFLWNSPYEQYF. CDR3 nucleotides: TGTGCCAGCAGCTTTCTCTGGAACAGCCCCTACGAGCAGTACTTC.

This clone appeared a few times. The V call is TRBV5-5, the J call TRBJ2-7, with 7 bases that match TRBD1. The V and J ends lost 3 bases and 4 bases, in that order; junction bases with no gene match: 7. Germline loops: CDR1 SGHKS, CDR2 YYEKEE (reference sequence). This CDR3 contains 14 residues. The CDR3 loop reads CASSWTGTDYEQYF. The CDR3 DNA follows: TGTGCCAGCAGCTGGACCGGGACAGATTACGAGCAGTACTTC.

The V gene is TRBV5-1, the J gene TRBJ2-3; D is perhaps TRBD1 (5 bases). V was cut by 4 bases and J by 2 bases, with 17 bases left in between. The length of the CDR3 is 16 residues. Germline values: CDR1 SGHRS, CDR2 YFSETQ. CDR3 sequence reads: CASSHKYQGYTDTQYF. The CDR3 nucleotides are TGCGCCAGCAGCCACAAATATCAGGGATACACAGATACGCAGTATTTT.

The chain employs TRBV7-2 and TRBJ1-2, with TRBD1 matching over 10 bases. The V segment lost 3 bases and the J segment 7 bases; nucleotides outside the gene matches: 11. This CDR3 has 16 amino acids. From germline, CDR1 is SGHTA and CDR2 FQGNSA. This CDR3 reads CASSLYWGTGATGYTF. DNA of the CDR3: TGTGCCAGCAGCTTGTATTGGGGGACAGGGGCTACTGGCTACACCTTC.

The V call is TRBV15, the J call TRBJ2-1, with TRBD2 as a possible D gene (6 bases). The CDR3 is made up of 15 amino acids. Germline values: CDR1 LNHNV, CDR2 YYDKDF (reference sequence). The V gene lost 6 bases and the J gene lost 4 bases, with 16 bases spanning the gap. CDR3 sequence: CATRGAVGGYNEQFF. The CDR3 DNA sequence: TGTGCCACCAGAGGTGCGGTGGGGGGTTACAATGAGCAGTTCTTC.

This sequence joins TRBV20-1 and TRBJ2-7, with 11 bases aligning to TRBD1. The J segment lost 0 bases and the V segment lost 3 bases, leaving 7 bases of the junction unmatched. The CDR3 runs to 16 residues. Germline V lookup: CDR1 DFQATT, CDR2 SNEGSKA (reference sequence). The chain's CDR3 is CSASGQGASGSYEQYF. CDR3 nucleotide sequence: TGCAGTGCTAGTGGACAGGGGGCATCTGGCTCCTACGAGCAGTACTTC.

V and J are TRBV7-9 and TRBJ2-2; D remains unclear. The CDR3 is 15 residues long. With 5 bases removed from V and 0 bases from J, the gap between germline ends came to 10 bases. Germline V CDR1 and CDR2: SEHNR, FQNEAQ (reference sequence). The CDR3 nucleotides are TGTGCCAGCAGCCCGACTTCTGCGAACACCGGGGAGCTGTTTTTT. Its translation is CASSPTSANTGELFF.